This T cell receptor beta chain was recorded in a study of response to subunit inactivated influenza vaccine. Study-wide points: Researchers suggested that each seasonal influenza vaccination recruits few new T cells.

This clonotype showed up just a few times. Its cognate antigen is unknown. Each CDR3 protein is one row after TCRdb ran MiXCR on the RT-PCR reads. The data contain over 800,000 distinct CDR3 sequences, 21% of them singletons. Germline loops: CDR1 MNHEY, CDR2 SVGEGT. Trimming stripped 6 bases from V and 7 bases from J, with 19 bases between. CDR3 size: 14 residues. The chain joins TRBV6-2 or TRBV6-3 to TRBJ2-7; D possibly corresponds to TRBD2 (6 bases). This TCR came from a man between 45 and 60 years old who received an inactivated influenza vaccine. The specimen was PBMCs from blood, collected around 5 days after vaccination. CDR3 sequence reads: CASRLNPRGKEQYF. DNA for the CDR3: TGTGCCAGCAGGCTAAATCCGCGCGGGAAAGAGCAGTACTTC.